This TCR beta chain came from a study of siplizumab effects on memory and regulatory T cells. V shed 1 base, J shed 13 bases, and the junction held 8 bases outside the gene matches. Germline V gene lookup returns CDR1 KGHSH and CDR2 LQKENI. This CDR3 spans 15 amino acids. Clones were sequenced by immunoSEQ multiplex PCR, and TCRdb holds only the in-frame ones, with some missing. The data show roughly 120,000 clones, around nine tenths seen once. Material: CD4+ T cells sorted from blood. The clonotype comes from a human donor in good health. This chain uses TRBV18 with TRBJ1-4; 11 nucleotides agree with TRBD1. The chain's CDR3 is CASSPLGQGGRALFF. DNA for the CDR3: TGTGCCAGCTCACCACTGGGACAGGGGGGCAGGGCACTGTTTTTT.